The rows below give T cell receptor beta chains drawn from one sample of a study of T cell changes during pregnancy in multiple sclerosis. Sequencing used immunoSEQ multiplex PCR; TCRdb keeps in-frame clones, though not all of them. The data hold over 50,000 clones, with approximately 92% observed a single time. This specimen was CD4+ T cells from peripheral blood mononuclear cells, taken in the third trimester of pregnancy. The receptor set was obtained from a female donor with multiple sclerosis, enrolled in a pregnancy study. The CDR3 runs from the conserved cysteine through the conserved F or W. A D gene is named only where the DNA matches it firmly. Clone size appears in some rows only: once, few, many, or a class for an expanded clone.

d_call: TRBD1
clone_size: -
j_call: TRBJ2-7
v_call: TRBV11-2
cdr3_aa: CASSFPGQVAYEQYF
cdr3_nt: TGTGCCAGCAGCTTTCCGGGACAGGTAGCCTACGAGCAGTACTTC

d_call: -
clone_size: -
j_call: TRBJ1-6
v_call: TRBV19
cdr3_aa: CASSIRGGNSPLHF
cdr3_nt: TGTGCCAGTAGTATAAGGGGAGGGAATTCACCCCTCCACTTT

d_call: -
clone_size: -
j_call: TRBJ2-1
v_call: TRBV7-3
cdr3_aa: CASSSYRVIESEQFF
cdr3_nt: TGTGCCAGCAGCTCCTACAGGGTAATAGAGAGTGAGCAGTTCTTC

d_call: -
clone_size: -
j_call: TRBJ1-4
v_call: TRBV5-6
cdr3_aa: CASSLAGGAGEKLFF
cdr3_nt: TGTGCCAGCAGCTTGGCCGGGGGGGCTGGTGAAAAACTGTTTTTT

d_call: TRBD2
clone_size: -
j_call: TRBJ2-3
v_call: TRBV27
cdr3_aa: CASSLSWLGGTDTQYF
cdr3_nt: TGTGCCAGCAGTTTATCCTGGTTGGGGGGGACAGATACGCAGTATTTT

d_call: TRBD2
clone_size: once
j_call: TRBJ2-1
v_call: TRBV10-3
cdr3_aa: CATQPPFPGGAREVNEQFF
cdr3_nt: TGTGCCACCCAACCCCCTTTTCCCGGGGGGGCCCGGGAAGTCAATGAGCAGTTCTTC

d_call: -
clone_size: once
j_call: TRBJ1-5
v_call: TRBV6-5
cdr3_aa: CASSYSHSNQPQHF
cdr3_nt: TGTGCCAGCAGTTACAGCCACTCCAATCAGCCCCAGCATTTT

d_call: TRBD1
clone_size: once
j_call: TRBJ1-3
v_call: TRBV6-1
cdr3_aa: CASSERGQAPHSGNTIYF
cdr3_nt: TGTGCCAGCAGTGAACGGGGACAGGCGCCACACTCTGGAAACACCATATATTTT

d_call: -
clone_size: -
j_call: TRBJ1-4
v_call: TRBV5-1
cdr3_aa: CASSLEGRGEKLFF
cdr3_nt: TGCGCCAGCAGCTTGGAGGGCAGGGGTGAAAAACTGTTTTTT

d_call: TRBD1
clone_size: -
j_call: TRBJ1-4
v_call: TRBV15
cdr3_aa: CATSREGTGDEKLFF
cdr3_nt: TGTGCCACCAGCAGAGAAGGGACAGGGGATGAAAAACTGTTTTTT

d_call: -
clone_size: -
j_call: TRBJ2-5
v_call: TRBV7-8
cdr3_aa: CASSSVTGQETQYF
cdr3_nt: TGTGCCAGCAGCTCCGTGACGGGCCAAGAGACCCAGTACTTC

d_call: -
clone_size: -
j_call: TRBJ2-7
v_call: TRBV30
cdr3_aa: CAWSKGGSYEQYF
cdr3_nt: TGTGCCTGGAGTAAGGGAGGTTCCTACGAGCAGTACTTC

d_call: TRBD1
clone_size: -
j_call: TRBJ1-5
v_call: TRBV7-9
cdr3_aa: CASSRDRGGQPQHF
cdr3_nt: TGTGCCAGCAGCAGGGACAGGGGTGGTCAGCCCCAGCATTTT

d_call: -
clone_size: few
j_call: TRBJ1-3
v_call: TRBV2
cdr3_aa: CASSRDFFFSGNTIYF
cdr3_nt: TGTGCCAGCAGCCGGGACTTCTTTTTCTCTGGAAACACCATATATTTT

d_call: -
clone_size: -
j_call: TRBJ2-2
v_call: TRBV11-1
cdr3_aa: CASSPINTGELFF
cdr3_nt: TGTGCCAGCAGCCCTATTAACACCGGGGAGCTGTTTTTT

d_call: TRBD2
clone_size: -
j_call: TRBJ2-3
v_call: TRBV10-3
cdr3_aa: CAISGSSGGVTDTQYF
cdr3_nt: TGTGCCATCAGTGGAAGTAGCGGGGGAGTCACAGATACGCAGTATTTT

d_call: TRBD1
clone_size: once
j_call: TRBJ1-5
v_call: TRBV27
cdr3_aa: CASSNRQGPNQPQHF
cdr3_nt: TGTGCCAGCAGTAACCGACAGGGCCCCAATCAGCCCCAGCATTTT

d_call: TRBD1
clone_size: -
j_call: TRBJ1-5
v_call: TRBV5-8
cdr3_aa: CASSPRQGWSNQPQHF
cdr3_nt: TGTGCCAGCAGCCCCAGACAGGGATGGAGCAATCAGCCCCAGCATTTT

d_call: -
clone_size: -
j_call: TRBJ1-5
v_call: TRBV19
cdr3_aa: CASSIGRAGASNQPQHF
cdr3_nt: TGTGCCAGTAGTATCGGGCGGGCGGGAGCTAGCAATCAGCCCCAGCATTTT

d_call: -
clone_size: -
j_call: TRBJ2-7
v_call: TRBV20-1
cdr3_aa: CSAITYEQYF
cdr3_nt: TGCAGTGCTATTACCTACGAGCAGTACTTC

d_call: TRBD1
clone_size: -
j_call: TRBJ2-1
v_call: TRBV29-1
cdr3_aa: CSFRQGITYNEQFF
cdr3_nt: TGCAGCTTCCGACAGGGGATTACCTACAATGAGCAGTTCTTC

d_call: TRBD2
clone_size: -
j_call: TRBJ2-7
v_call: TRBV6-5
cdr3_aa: CASSYGTSGRIHEQYF
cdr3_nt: TGTGCCAGCAGTTACGGGACTAGCGGGAGAATCCACGAGCAGTACTTC

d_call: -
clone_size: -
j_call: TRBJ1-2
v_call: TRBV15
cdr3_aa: CATSRGVLRNYGYTF
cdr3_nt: TGTGCCACCAGCAGAGGCGTTCTCAGGAACTATGGCTACACCTTC

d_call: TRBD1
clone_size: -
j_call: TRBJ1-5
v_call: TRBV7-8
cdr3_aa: CASSAMSRDRGQPQHF
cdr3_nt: TGTGCCAGCAGCGCCATGTCCCGGGACAGGGGCCAGCCCCAGCATTTT

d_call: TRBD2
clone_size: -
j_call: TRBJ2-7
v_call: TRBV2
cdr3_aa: CASTGTSVSEQYF
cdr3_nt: TGTGCCAGCACCGGGACTAGCGTTTCCGAGCAGTACTTC